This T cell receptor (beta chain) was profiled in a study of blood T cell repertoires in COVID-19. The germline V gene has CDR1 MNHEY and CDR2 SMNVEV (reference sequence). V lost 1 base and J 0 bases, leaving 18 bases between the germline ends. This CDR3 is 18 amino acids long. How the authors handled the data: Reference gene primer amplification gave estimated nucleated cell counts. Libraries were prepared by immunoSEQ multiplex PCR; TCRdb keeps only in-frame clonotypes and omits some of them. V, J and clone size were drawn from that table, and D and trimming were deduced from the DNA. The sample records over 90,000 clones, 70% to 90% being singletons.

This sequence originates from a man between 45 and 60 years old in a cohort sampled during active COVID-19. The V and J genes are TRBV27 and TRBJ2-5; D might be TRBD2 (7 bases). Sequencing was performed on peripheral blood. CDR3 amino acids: CASSLLGTRRGHQETQYF. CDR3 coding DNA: TGTGCCAGCAGTTTATTGGGAACGCGGCGGGGGCACCAAGAGACCCAGTACTTC.